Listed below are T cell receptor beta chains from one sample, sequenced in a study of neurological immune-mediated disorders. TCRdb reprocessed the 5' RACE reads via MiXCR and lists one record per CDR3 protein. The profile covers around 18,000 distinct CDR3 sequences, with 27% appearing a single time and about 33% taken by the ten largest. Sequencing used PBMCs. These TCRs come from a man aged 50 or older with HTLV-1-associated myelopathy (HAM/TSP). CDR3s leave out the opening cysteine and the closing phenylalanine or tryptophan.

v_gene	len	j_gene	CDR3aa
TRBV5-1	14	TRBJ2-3	ASSPQGDFNTDTQY
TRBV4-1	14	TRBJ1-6	ASSQVTGVRNSPLH
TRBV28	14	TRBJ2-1	ASSTPSGGARNEQF
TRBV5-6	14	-	ASSSLGGGASDTQY
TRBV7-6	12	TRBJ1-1	ASSLAPGNTEAF
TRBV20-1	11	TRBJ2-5	SARSRGVETQY
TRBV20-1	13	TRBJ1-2	SAPTTGTGFSGYT
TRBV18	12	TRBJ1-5	ASSKTGLNQPQH
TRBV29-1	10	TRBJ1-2	SVEWGSEGYT
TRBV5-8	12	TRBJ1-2	ASSEDSQSYGYT
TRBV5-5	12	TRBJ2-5	ASSPGPGQETQY
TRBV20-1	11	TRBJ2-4	SASLDGLNIQY